Presented here are 19 T cell receptor beta chains from one specimen sequenced in a study of tumor-infiltrating lymphocytes in primary liver carcinoma. Synthesis of TCR beta cDNA was carried out from about 540 ng total RNA with a constant-region primer. Investigators got TCR beta libraries out of three nested multiplex PCR rounds, done with slightly modified ARM-PCR. A C-beta reverse primer was combined with TRBV1-TRBV30 forward primers in the first two PCR rounds, and each round had about 10 cycles. MiXCR, run by TCRdb on the multiplex PCR reads, gives a single entry per CDR3 protein. This sample has approximately 190,000 distinct CDR3 sequences; around four fifths occur once, and the top ten carry 15% to 20%. Co-extraction yielded RNA and DNA from about 20-30 mg of unsorted bulk tissue. The sample consisted of tumor tissue from primary liver carcinoma. The receptors originated from a man aged 40-49 years with primary liver carcinoma and hepatitis B virus infection.

Points on this clonotype: At one end the junction does not follow the germline gene, possibly because of a read error. This chain uses TRBV6-2 or TRBV6-3 with TRBJ2-7; a weak D match, TRBD2 (5 bases). The CDR3 length is 13 residues. The germline gives CDR1 MNHEY, CDR2 SVGEGT. The CDR3 sequence is CVISYGVPYEQYF. The CDR3 DNA follows: TGTGTCATCAGTTACGGGGTTCCCTACGAGCAGTATTTC.

This clonotype was detected a few times. The chain has TRBV4-2 and TRBJ2-7, with a possible D match to TRBD1 (6 bases). In germline, CDR1 is LGHNA, CDR2 YNFKEQ. The V end was cut by 0 bases, the J end by 9 bases, with 15 bases between. The length of the CDR3 is 14 residues. CDR3 bases: TGTGCCAGCAGCCAAGATCGAGGGGGTCACGGGCAGTACTTC. Amino acid sequence: CASSQDRGGHGQYF.

This chain connects TRBV12-3 or TRBV12-4 to TRBJ2-7; possible D gene TRBD1, 6 bases. The CDR3 runs to 12 residues. V dropped 10 bases and J dropped 8 bases, with 18 bases sitting between them. In DNA form, the CDR3 reads TGTGCCATCGGGGAGATACAGGGAAAGCAGTACTTC. Amino acid sequence: CAIGEIQGKQYF.

Concerning this clonotype: Germline is not matched at one junction end, which may reflect a read error. Here the CDR3 reads CASKPRQGISYEQYF. CDR3 sequence (DNA): TGTGCCAGCAAACCGAGACAGGGGATCTCCTACGAACAGTACTTC. V gene TRBV12-3 or TRBV12-4 combines with J gene TRBJ2-7; 8 bases line up with TRBD1. The CDR3 has 15 residues.

Comments on this clonotype: The limits of the CDR3 on the DNA are not certain, so only TCRdb's listed CDR3 is given. The chain recombines TRBV10-3 with TRBJ2-1; the table calls TRBD2, which could not be checked here. CDR1 and CDR2 from the germline V gene are ENHRY and SYGVKD. The CDR3 adds up to 16 amino acids, both ends counted. The CDR3 loop is CAITPWASGSYIEQLF.

A word on this clonotype: The CDR3 end shows no conserved phenylalanine or tryptophan, and so a read error is likely. The V gene is TRBV4-3, the J gene TRBJ1-2, with D tentatively TRBD1 (5 bases). The CDR3 is made up of 16 amino acids. The germline V gene has CDR1 LGHNA and CDR2 YSLEER. The CDR3 nucleotides are TGTGCCAGCAGCCAGGAAAGGGACGGAGGTATTTATGGCTACACCTTA. It specifies CASSQERDGGIYGYTL.

Remarks on this clonotype: A read error is possible here, since a much larger clone lies one base away. The chain is built from TRBV28 and TRBJ2-5; D unresolved. The DNA matches TRBJ2-7 better at its end, which makes the J call doubtful. Germline values: CDR1 MDHEN, CDR2 SYDVKM. The CDR3 is 13 residues long. The CDR3 DNA reads TGTGCCAGCACTTTAAGACCAGGCTACGAGCAGTACTTC. This translates into CASTLRPGYEQYF.

As to this clonotype: One junction end does not reproduce the germline sequence, and a read error may be involved. The V gene is TRBV12-3 or TRBV12-4, the J gene TRBJ1-5; D may be TRBD1 (6 bases). The CDR3 extends over 14 amino acids. CDR3 sequence: CASTLGATNQAQHF. The DNA of the CDR3 is TGTGCCAGCACTTTGGGGGCTACCAATCAGGCCCAGCATTTT.

V is TRBV29-1 and J is TRBJ2-7; 8 positions match TRBD1. Germline loops: CDR1 SQVTM, CDR2 ANQGSEA. The CDR3 has 13 amino acids. V shed 7 bases and J 4 bases; nucleotides not matched to a gene: 9. The CDR3 nucleotides read TGCAGCGCGGCAGGGGGCGGCAGATACGAGCAGTACTTC. It is translated as CSAAGGGRYEQYF.

Points on this clonotype: One junction end does not reproduce the germline sequence, and a read error may be involved. The genes are TRBV5-1 and TRBJ2-5; D is perhaps TRBD1 (6 bases). Germline V gene lookup returns CDR1 SGHRS and CDR2 YFSETQ. This CDR3 is 15 amino acids long. The CDR3: CASSRQDSTQEIQYF. The CDR3 nucleotides are TGCGCCAGCAGCCGCCAGGACAGTACCCAAGAGATCCAGTACTTT.

The chain's CDR3 is CSVSSRGRETVYF. CDR3 nucleotides: TGCAGCGTTTCATCCAGGGGGAGGGAGACCGTGTACTTC. The V call is TRBV29-1, the J call TRBJ2-5; D might be TRBD1 or TRBD2, each matching 7 bases. In germline, CDR1 is SQVTM, CDR2 ANQGSEA. CDR3 length: 13 amino acids. V gave up 5 bases and J gave up 13 bases, with 23 bases separating them.

The table lists this clonotype with many counts. This chain joins TRBV10-2 and TRBJ1-5; no reliable D call. V gave up 7 bases and J gave up 0 bases, with 10 bases separating them. The CDR3 length is 14 residues. CDR1 is WSHSY and CDR2 is SAAADI in the germline V gene. CDR3: CASNQDISNQPQHF. CDR3 DNA: TGCGCCAGCAATCAAGACATTAGCAATCAGCCCCAGCATTTT.

This clonotype was observed a handful of times. The chain has TRBV6-5 and TRBJ2-7; 9 bases align to TRBD2. This CDR3 is built from 18 residues. Germline V CDR1 and CDR2: MNHEY, SVGAGI. Trimming cost V 9 bases and J 0 bases; bases outside gene matches: 18. The CDR3 loop is CASSYSYPSGISSYEQYF. The DNA of the CDR3 is TGTGCCAGTAGCTACAGCTACCCTAGCGGGATCAGCTCCTACGAGCAGTACTTC.

Of note for this clonotype: A read error may be the cause here, since a much bigger clone is one base away. This chain links TRBV7-9 with TRBJ2-3; tentatively, D is TRBD2 (5 bases). The V gene's germline CDR1 is SEHNR and CDR2 FQNEAQ (reference sequence). The CDR3 is made up of 17 amino acids. The CDR3 DNA follows: TGTACCAGCAGCTTAGATAGAGGGTGGCGGCGCACAGATACGCAGTATTTT. It translates to CTSSLDRGWRRTDTQYF.

A note on this clonotype: One end of the junction varies from germline; a read error may be responsible. The chain joins TRBV4-2 to TRBJ2-2; 7 bases are shared with TRBD2. The CDR3 covers 13 residues. The germline V gene encodes CDR1 LGHNA and CDR2 YNFKEQ. This CDR3 is CASGQDLSGELFF. In nucleotides, the CDR3 is TGTGCCAGCGGCCAAGATTTGAGCGGGGAGTTGTTTTTT.

The chain couples TRBV6-1 to TRBJ2-2, with 10 bases matching TRBD2. CDR1 and CDR2 (germline): MNHNS, SASEGT. J gave up 7 bases and V 6 bases, and 8 bases lay outside the gene matches. The CDR3 spans 15 residues. The CDR3 loop is CASRSGRAEGGELFF. In nucleotides, the CDR3 is TGTGCCAGCAGGAGCGGGAGGGCTGAAGGCGGGGAGCTGTTTTTT.

There are a few counts of this clonotype. A much larger clone sits a single nucleotide away, making a read error possible. V usage is TRBV6-5 and J usage is TRBJ2-3, with TRBD2 as a possible D gene (6 bases). The length of the CDR3 is 12 residues. CDR1 MNHEY and CDR2 SVGAGI come from the germline V gene. The CDR3 is CANSRGAGPQYF. CDR3 bases: TGTGCCAACAGTAGGGGCGCGGGGCCGCAGTATTTT.

Comments on this clonotype: At one of its ends the junction is not consistent with the germline gene, which may arise from a read error. The V gene is TRBV6-1, the J gene TRBJ2-1, with a weak D call TRBD2 (6 bases). CDR1 MNHNS and CDR2 SASEGT come from the germline V gene. This CDR3 region has 15 residues. This chain's CDR3 is CASSETNGSSHEQLF. The DNA of the CDR3 is TGTGCCAGCAGTGAGACTAACGGGAGTTCCCATGAGCAGCTCTTC.

A word on this clonotype: As the CDR3 is not closed by the conserved phenylalanine or tryptophan, this likely results from a read error. The rearrangement links TRBV29-1 to TRBJ2-5; D perhaps matches TRBD2 (5 bases). Germline CDR1 reads SQVTM; CDR2 reads ANQGSEA. This CDR3 spans 12 amino acids. V lost 5 bases and J 4 bases, leaving 11 bases between the germline ends. CDR3 nucleotide sequence: TGCAGCGTTATGACAAGCGGAGAGACCCAGTACCTC. This translates into CSVMTSGETQYL.